These 20 T cell receptor beta chains originate from one sample sequenced in a study of blood T cell repertoires in COVID-19. The protocol was immunoSEQ multiplex PCR, while the TCRdb copy is restricted to in-frame clones and leaves out a portion. The sample has more than 95,000 clones; 70% to 90% are singletons. Specimen: peripheral blood. The receptors shown here come from a human donor in a cohort sampled during active COVID-19.

The gene calls are TRBV5-8 and TRBJ1-1, with 11 bases aligning to TRBD1. The length of the CDR3 is 15 residues. The junction had 5 bases not matched to a gene; V was cut back by 3 bases and J by 4 bases. Germline CDR1 SGHTS, CDR2 YDEGEE. CDR3 nucleotides: TGTGCCAGCAGCTGGGCCGGGACAGGGGGCACTGAAGCTTTCTTT. Translated, it gives CASSWAGTGGTEAFF.

This chain uses TRBV11-2 with TRBJ2-5, with D perhaps matching TRBD1 (5 bases). Trimming shortened V by 5 bases and J by 4 bases, and 17 bases separated the two germline ends. Germline V gene lookup returns CDR1 SGHAT and CDR2 FQNNGV. The CDR3 consists of 15 residues. The CDR3 DNA reads as TGTGCCAGCAGCCCAATCCAGGGAAATTTAGAGACCCAGTACTTC. Translation: CASSPIQGNLETQYF.

The CDR3 region is CASSLTSGSSYNEQFF. The CDR3 DNA is TGTGCCAGCAGCCTGACTAGCGGGAGCTCCTACAATGAGCAGTTCTTC. The chain carries TRBV11-2 and TRBJ2-1; 12 nucleotides agree with TRBD2. Per germline, CDR1 SGHAT and CDR2 FQNNGV. V lost 5 bases to trimming and J lost 0 bases; unmatched junction nucleotides: 2. This CDR3 is built from 16 residues.

This clone was counted a single time. The chain combines TRBV6-4 with TRBJ1-2; D unclear. Germline lookup yields CDR1 MRHNA and CDR2 SNTAGT. The CDR3 extends over 11 amino acids. V lost 3 bases to trimming and J lost 5 bases, with 4 bases between them. The CDR3 sequence: CASSEQYGYTF. The CDR3 nucleotides read TGTGCCAGCAGTGAACAGTATGGCTACACCTTC.

The rearrangement joins TRBV6-5 to TRBJ1-2, with 7 bases fitting TRBD1. The V gene end was trimmed by 6 bases and the J gene end by 1 base; junction bases not matched to a gene: 8. CDR1 is MNHEY and CDR2 is SVGAGI in the germline V gene. This CDR3 contains 15 residues. DNA for the CDR3: TGTGCCAGCAGCACGGGGACAGACTTTAACTATGGCTACACCTTC. The encoded protein is CASSTGTDFNYGYTF.

The V gene is TRBV28, the J gene TRBJ1-5; 9 bases map to TRBD1. CDR1 and CDR2 (germline): MDHEN, SYDVKM. The CDR3 is 14 amino acids. J was trimmed by 6 bases and V by 5 bases; bases with no gene match: 5. The CDR3 coding sequence is TGTGCCAGCAGTCGGGACAGGGAAAGTCAGCCCCAGCATTTT. Translation gives CASSRDRESQPQHF.

This clone was seen once. The V gene is TRBV19, the J gene TRBJ2-1, with D possibly being TRBD2 (5 bases). The germline V and J ends were trimmed by 5 bases and 4 bases, with 15 bases remaining between them. Per the germline V gene, CDR1 is LNHDA and CDR2 is SQIVND (reference sequence). The CDR3 covers 15 residues. The CDR3 loop is CASSVGRRTYNEQFF. CDR3 DNA sequence: TGTGCCAGTAGTGTAGGGCGGAGGACTTACAATGAGCAGTTCTTC.

The chain recombines TRBV4-2 with TRBJ1-1; D is possibly TRBD1 (6 bases). V lost 2 bases, J lost 1 base, and 11 bases lay in between. Germline V gives CDR1 LGHNA, CDR2 YNFKEQ. CDR3 length: 15 amino acids. This CDR3 is CASSQPGTRNTEAFF. The CDR3 DNA is TGTGCCAGCAGCCAACCCGGGACACGGAACACTGAAGCTTTCTTT.

The rearrangement joins TRBV7-3 to TRBJ2-1; TRBD1 might be the D (8 bases). This CDR3 is 14 amino acids long. The germline gives CDR1 SGHTA, CDR2 FQGTGA. Trimming removed 6 bases at V and 10 bases at J, with 19 bases between. The CDR3 region has the DNA TGTGCCAGCAGTTTCGGGGAGGGGGACAGGGAGCAGTTCTTC. Its protein is CASSFGEGDREQFF.

The chain uses TRBV6-1 and TRBJ2-2, with D possibly matching TRBD2 (6 bases). This CDR3 is built from 17 residues. Germline CDR1 is MNHNS and CDR2 is SASEGT. Trimming took 2 bases from V and 1 from J, leaving 14 bases between them. The CDR3, as DNA: TGTGCCAGCAGTGAAAGGAGGGGCCTCATGAACACCGGGGAGCTGTTTTTT. Translated, it gives CASSERRGLMNTGELFF.

The J gene is TRBJ1-1, the V gene TRBV20-1; no firm D call. The CDR3 length is 11 residues. The V end was cut by 8 bases, the J end by 4 bases, with 11 bases between. The germline V gene has CDR1 DFQATT and CDR2 SNEGSKA (reference sequence). For the CDR3, the DNA is TGCAGTCCCCGTAGTGGCACTGAAGCTTTCTTT. It yields the protein CSPRSGTEAFF.

The chain uses TRBV19 and TRBJ2-1; no firm D call. Trimming stripped 5 bases from V and 10 bases from J, with 12 bases between. The CDR3 totals 12 residues. Per germline, CDR1 LNHDA and CDR2 SQIVND (reference sequence). The CDR3 loop is CASSPRLAEQFF. The DNA for the CDR3 is TGTGCCAGTAGTCCTCGACTGGCCGAGCAGTTCTTC.

The chain couples TRBV7-9 to TRBJ2-7; 9 positions agree with TRBD1. CDR1 is SEHNR and CDR2 is FQNEAQ in the germline V gene (reference sequence). The junction had 11 bases not matched to a gene; V was cut back by 2 bases and J by 0 bases. This CDR3 has 18 amino acids. CDR3 in DNA: TGTGCCAGCAGCTTATCGACAGGGGGGGGTAATATCTCCTACGAGCAGTACTTC. As protein: CASSLSTGGGNISYEQYF.

The chain links TRBV6-6 to TRBJ2-7, with D unresolved. Germline lookup yields CDR1 MNHNY and CDR2 SVGAGI (reference sequence). The CDR3 is made up of 13 amino acids. V was shortened by 7 bases and J by 0 bases, with 10 bases between the two germline ends. The CDR3 DNA reads TGTGCCAGCATTGGCAGATCCTCCTACGAGCAGTACTTC. This sequence encodes CASIGRSSYEQYF.

The chain has TRBV5-1 and TRBJ2-3; 12 bases are a match to TRBD2. CDR1 is SGHRS and CDR2 is YFSETQ in the germline V gene. The V and J ends lost 1 base and 3 bases, in that order; junction bases with no gene match: 3. This CDR3 contains 16 residues. CDR3 in amino acids: CASSLTSGGRTDTQYF. In nucleotides, the CDR3 is TGCGCCAGCAGCTTGACTAGCGGGGGGAGAACAGATACGCAGTATTTT.

This chain links TRBV2 with TRBJ1-3; no clear D gene. The germline V gene encodes CDR1 SNHLY and CDR2 FYNNEI. V was pared by 6 bases and J by 4 bases, with 13 bases between. The CDR3 loop spans 14 amino acids. This CDR3 reads CASRPGANGNTIYF. CDR3 sequence (DNA): TGTGCCAGCAGACCCGGAGCGAACGGAAACACCATATATTTT.

V usage is TRBV30 and J usage is TRBJ1-5; D is undetermined. Trimming stripped 1 base from V and 15 bases from J, with 19 bases between. The CDR3 totals 13 residues. Germline CDR1 GTSNPN, CDR2 SVGIG (reference sequence). The DNA for the CDR3 is TGTGCCTGGAGTGATAGGACTCCGGGCCCGGGGCATTTT. It encodes CAWSDRTPGPGHF.

The table lists this clone with a few counts. The CDR3 here is CAGSETENTEAFF. CDR3 in DNA: TGTGCCGGCTCGGAAACAGAGAACACTGAAGCTTTCTTT. This chain links TRBV7-9 with TRBJ1-1; D unclear. Germline V gene sequence: CDR1 SEHNR, CDR2 FQNEAQ (reference sequence). The CDR3 length is 13 residues. Trimming took 11 bases from V and 1 from J, leaving 14 bases between them.

This chain uses TRBV7-9 with TRBJ2-3; TRBD1 agrees at 11 bases. The germline gives CDR1 SEHNR, CDR2 FQNEAQ (reference sequence). This CDR3 is 17 amino acids long. With V trimmed by 4 bases and J by 3 bases, 9 bases remained unmatched. The CDR3 sequence: CASSSGTGGVWTDTQYF. The CDR3 DNA is TGTGCCAGCAGCTCCGGGACAGGGGGAGTTTGGACAGATACGCAGTATTTT.

The genes are TRBV5-6 and TRBJ2-2, with D possibly TRBD1 on 5 matching bases. Germline CDR1 SGHDT, CDR2 YYEEEE. V was shortened by 0 bases and J by 8 bases, with 8 bases between the two germline ends. The CDR3 covers 13 residues. The CDR3 is CASSLGTSGELFF. CDR3 coding DNA: TGTGCCAGCAGCTTGGGGACATCTGGGGAGCTGTTTTTT.